This entry features one TCR beta chain sequence. This entry comes from a study of tumor-infiltrating lymphocytes in localized non-small cell lung cancer. Using immunoSEQ multiplex PCR, the repertoire was profiled, and TCRdb retains in-frame clones only, with some absent. This table holds fewer than 20,000 clones, about 69% found once. Looked up from germline, CDR1 is SGHRS and CDR2 is YFSETQ. The CDR3 contains 16 residues. J gave up 0 bases and V 5 bases, and 6 bases lay outside the gene matches. V is TRBV5-1 and J is TRBJ2-3; TRBD2 matches 10 bases. The source material was lung tumor tissue. This TCR came from a human donor with non-small cell lung cancer. DNA of the CDR3: TGCGCCAGCAGTAGTGGGACTAGCGAAAGCACAGATACGCAGTATTTT. Amino acids: CASSSGTSESTDTQYF.